A single T cell receptor (beta chain) is shown here with its context. These data are taken from a study of blood T cell repertoires in COVID-19. Profiling relied on immunoSEQ multiplex PCR, and the TCRdb table lists in-frame clones only, not all of them. The sample holds some 410,000 clones, roughly 90% seen once. Donors were grouped by their self-reported clinical history. Trimming removed 0 bases from V and 6 bases from J; junction bases left unmatched: 2. The length of the CDR3 is 14 residues. Germline V gene data show CDR1 as MNHNY and CDR2 as SVGAGI (reference sequence). The sample comprised PBMCs or T cells enriched from blood (not recorded which). The clonotype comes from a woman aged 25 to 39 with acute COVID-19. The chain couples TRBV6-6 to TRBJ2-7; 10 bases map to TRBD2. The CDR3 loop reads CASSYSGLATEQYF. CDR3 bases: TGTGCCAGCAGTTACTCGGGACTAGCGACCGAGCAGTACTTC.